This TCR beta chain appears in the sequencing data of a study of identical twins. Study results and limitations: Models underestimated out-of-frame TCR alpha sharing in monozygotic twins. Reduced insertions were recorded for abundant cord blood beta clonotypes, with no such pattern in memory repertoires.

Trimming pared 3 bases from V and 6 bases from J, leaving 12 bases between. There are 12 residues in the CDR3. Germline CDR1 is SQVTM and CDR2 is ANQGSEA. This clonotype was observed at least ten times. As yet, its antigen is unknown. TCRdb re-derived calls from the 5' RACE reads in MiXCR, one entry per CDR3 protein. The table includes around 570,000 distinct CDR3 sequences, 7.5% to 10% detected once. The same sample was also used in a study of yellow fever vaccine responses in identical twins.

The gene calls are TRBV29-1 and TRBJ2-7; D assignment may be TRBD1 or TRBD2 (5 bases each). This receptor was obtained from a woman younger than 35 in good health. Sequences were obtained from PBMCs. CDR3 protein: CSVDFGGGEQYF. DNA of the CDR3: TGCAGCGTTGATTTCGGTGGGGGCGAGCAGTACTTC.